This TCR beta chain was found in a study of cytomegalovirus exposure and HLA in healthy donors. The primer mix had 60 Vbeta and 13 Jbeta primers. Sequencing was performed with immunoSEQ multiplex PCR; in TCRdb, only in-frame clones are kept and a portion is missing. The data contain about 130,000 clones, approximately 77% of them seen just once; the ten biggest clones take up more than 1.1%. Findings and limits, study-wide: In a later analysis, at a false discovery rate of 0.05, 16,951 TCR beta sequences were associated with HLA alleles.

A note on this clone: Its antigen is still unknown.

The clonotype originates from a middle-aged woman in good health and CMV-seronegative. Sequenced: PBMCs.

The CDR3, as DNA: TGTGCCAGCAGCTTAGGCACCGGGGAACTACAGCCCCAGCATTTT. As protein: CASSLGTGELQPQHF. The V call is TRBV7-6, the J call TRBJ1-5, with unresolved D. The CDR3 has 15 amino acids. Looked up from germline, CDR1 is SGHVS and CDR2 is FNYEAQ. V lost 1 base and J 7 bases, leaving 14 bases between the germline ends.